These 10 T cell receptor beta chains originate from one sample sequenced in a study of T cells in localized non-small cell lung cancer. Sequencing was performed with immunoSEQ multiplex PCR; in TCRdb, only in-frame clones are kept and a portion is missing. This table holds over 1,000 clones, approximately 20% found once. This sample comprised normal lung tissue next to the tumor, obtained before any cancer treatment. Source of these receptors: a woman aged 35 to 70 with stage I lung adenocarcinoma.

This clone showed up just a few times. The rearrangement joins TRBV19 to TRBJ2-1; 9 bases are a match to TRBD1. Unmatched junction bases numbered 4, after V lost 2 bases and J lost 5 bases. This CDR3 is 15 amino acids long. Germline CDR1 LNHDA, CDR2 SQIVND (reference sequence). DNA for the CDR3: TGTGCCAGTAGTATAACAGGGACAGGGAACAATGAGCAGTTCTTC. Protein sequence: CASSITGTGNNEQFF.

This clone has only a few counts. This chain connects TRBV9 to TRBJ2-1, with D uncertain. The CDR3 sequence is 14 residues long. Germline CDR1 and CDR2: SGDLS and YYNGEE. V was trimmed by 5 bases and J by 7 bases, leaving 16 bases between them. The CDR3 here is CASSDHSARNEQFF. The CDR3 DNA follows: TGTGCCAGCAGTGATCACTCCGCTAGGAATGAGCAGTTCTTC. The full variable domain, with the rest looked up from reference TRBV9 and TRBJ2-1, is DSGVTQTPKHLITATGQRVTLRCSPRSGDLSVYWYQQSLDQGLQFLIQYYNGEERAKGNILERFSAQQFPDLHSELNLSSLELGDSALYFCASSDHSARNEQFFGPGTRLTVL.

Within the sample, this clone is large. The CDR3 DNA reads TGTGCCAGCAGTCCTAGACAGGGAGGACAAGAGACCCAGTACTTC. Its translation: CASSPRQGGQETQYF. The chain carries TRBV6-8 and TRBJ2-5; maybe TRBD1 (7 bases). V was shortened by 5 bases and J by 2 bases, with 15 bases between the two germline ends. Germline V gives CDR1 MNHGY, CDR2 SAAAGT. The CDR3 loop spans 15 amino acids.

This clone was observed a few times. The V and J genes are TRBV11-3 and TRBJ1-4; D is possibly TRBD1 (5 bases). V was pared by 5 bases and J by 3 bases, with 10 bases between. The CDR3 spans 14 residues. CDR1 is SGHNT and CDR2 is YENEEA in the germline V gene. The CDR3 reads CASSPGTANEKLFF. The DNA of the CDR3 is TGTGCCAGCAGCCCCGGGACGGCTAATGAAAAACTGTTTTTT.

This clone is categorized as medium-sized. CDR3: CASSLEGQAPEAFF. Here the CDR3 DNA reads TGTGCCAGCAGCTTAGAGGGACAGGCCCCTGAAGCTTTCTTT. The J gene is TRBJ1-1, the V gene TRBV11-3; 8 nucleotides line up with TRBD1. Germline V gene sequence: CDR1 SGHNT, CDR2 YENEEA. The length of the CDR3 is 14 residues. V lost 0 bases to trimming and J lost 6 bases; unmatched junction nucleotides: 3.

The chain is built from TRBV6-8 and TRBJ1-2, with D perhaps matching TRBD1 (5 bases). Germline V gene data show CDR1 as MNHGY and CDR2 as SAAAGT. The V end was cut by 2 bases, the J end by 4 bases, with 20 bases between. The CDR3 is made up of 17 amino acids. CDR3 DNA: TGTGCCAGCAGTTACCCGCTGCGTAGGGGAGAAGGCTATGGCTACACCTTC. Its protein product is CASSYPLRRGEGYGYTF.

This clone was observed a few times. J is TRBJ2-7 and V is TRBV11-3, with 10 positions matching TRBD1. The CDR3 is 15 residues long. V shed 5 bases and J 5 bases; nucleotides not matched to a gene: 9. Looked up from germline, CDR1 is SGHNT and CDR2 is YENEEA. CDR3 bases: TGTGCCAGCAGCCCCAACGGACAGGGGGAAAACGAGCAGTACTTC. Its protein is CASSPNGQGENEQYF.

The V gene is TRBV6-8, the J gene TRBJ1-5, with D possibly being TRBD1 (5 bases). The CDR3 covers 14 residues. Per the germline V gene, CDR1 is MNHGY and CDR2 is SAAAGT. V was clipped by 5 bases and J by 9 bases, with 17 bases between them. CDR3 nucleotide sequence: TGTGCCAGCAGTACCCCTTCTCGGGACGGGCCCCAGCATTTT. Translation: CASSTPSRDGPQHF.

The V gene is TRBV6-8, the J gene TRBJ1-4, with a tentative D call TRBD1 (6 bases). CDR1 is MNHGY and CDR2 is SAAAGT in the germline V gene. The CDR3 sequence is 14 residues long. V gave up 6 bases and J gave up 1 base, with 9 bases separating them. This chain's CDR3 is CASRTQGTNEKLFF. CDR3 bases: TGTGCCAGCAGGACACAGGGAACTAATGAAAAACTGTTTTTT.

This clone appeared a few times. V and J are TRBV28 and TRBJ1-3; tentatively, D is TRBD1 (5 bases). CDR3 size: 15 residues. V dropped 5 bases and J dropped 2 bases, with 13 bases sitting between them. Germline assignment: CDR1 MDHEN and CDR2 SYDVKM. The CDR3 loop is CASSPAGGTGNTIYF. The CDR3, as DNA: TGTGCCAGCAGTCCGGCTGGGGGGACTGGAAACACCATATATTTT. Combining the CDR3 with reference TRBV28 and TRBJ1-3 gives the whole variable domain DVKVTQSSRYLVKRTGEKVFLECVQDMDHENMFWYRQDPGLGLRLIYFSYDVKMKEKGDIPEGYSVSREKKERFSLILESASTNQTSMYLCASSPAGGTGNTIYFGEGSWLTVV.